This T cell receptor beta chain stems from a study of tumor-infiltrating lymphocytes in oesophageal squamous cell carcinoma. In TCRdb, the PCR reads were re-called with MiXCR into one record per CDR3 protein. Found here are some 12,000 distinct CDR3 sequences, approximately 60% of them singletons; the top ten hold almost 25%. This clonotype is large (0.1 to 1%) in the sample. Per the germline V gene, CDR1 is SEHNR and CDR2 is FQNEAQ (reference sequence). The CDR3 sequence is 13 residues long. Trimming left V 3 bases short and J 1 base short, with 6 bases between. The TCR sequence derives from a male donor with esophageal squamous cell carcinoma. The material sequenced was esophageal tumor tissue. The rearrangement links TRBV7-9 to TRBJ2-5, with no clear D. The CDR3 DNA reads as TGTGCCAGCAGCTTCGGGCTCCAAGAGACCCAGTACTTC. It specifies CASSFGLQETQYF.